This record covers a single T cell receptor (beta chain). What it recognizes is unknown. CDR3 length: 16 residues. Germline V gives CDR1 SGHNT, CDR2 YYREEE (reference sequence). The V segment lost 4 bases and the J segment 4 bases; nucleotides outside the gene matches: 11. The source of the sample is a study of T-cell memory formation after mild COVID-19. Study-level results: For contracting clones, CD4+ ones sat mainly in CM and EM, CD8+ in EMRA.

5'RACE with constant-segment primers built TCRalpha and TCRbeta cDNA libraries with UMIs. TCRdb itself ran the 5' RACE reads through MiXCR, one entry per CDR3 protein. The sample records approximately 390,000 distinct CDR3 sequences, roughly 15% being singletons. Material: PBMCs or a T cell subset sorted from them (not recorded which). The chain couples TRBV5-4 to TRBJ2-1, with TRBD1 matching 7 bases. The receptor was isolated from a man aged 18 to 29 who had mild COVID-19 (a few samples of this study predate the infection). Cell type and time point are not known. The CDR3 DNA sequence: TGTGCCAGCAGCACCGGACAGGCCAGACCTTACAATGAGCAGTTCTTC. This sequence encodes CASSTGQARPYNEQFF.